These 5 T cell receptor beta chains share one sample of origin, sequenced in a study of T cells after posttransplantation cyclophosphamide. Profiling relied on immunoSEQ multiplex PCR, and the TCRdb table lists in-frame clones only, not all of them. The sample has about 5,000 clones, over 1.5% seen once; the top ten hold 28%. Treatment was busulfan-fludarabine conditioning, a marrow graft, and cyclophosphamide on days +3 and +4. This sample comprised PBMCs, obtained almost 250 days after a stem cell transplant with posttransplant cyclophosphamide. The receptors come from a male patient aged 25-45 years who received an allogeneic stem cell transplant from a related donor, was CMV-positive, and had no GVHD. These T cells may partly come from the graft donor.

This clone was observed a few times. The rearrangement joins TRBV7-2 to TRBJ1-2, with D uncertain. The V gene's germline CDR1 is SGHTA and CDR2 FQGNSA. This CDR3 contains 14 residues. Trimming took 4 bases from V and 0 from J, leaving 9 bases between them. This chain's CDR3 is CASSSGSANYGYTF. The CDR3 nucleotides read TGTGCCAGCAGCTCGGGTTCAGCTAACTATGGCTACACCTTC.

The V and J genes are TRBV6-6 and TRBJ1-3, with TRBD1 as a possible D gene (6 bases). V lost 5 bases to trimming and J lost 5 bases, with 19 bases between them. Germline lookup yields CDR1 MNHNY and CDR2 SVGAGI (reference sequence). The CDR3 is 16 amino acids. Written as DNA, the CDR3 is TGTGCCAGCAGTCAACAGGGCCGGGACACCAGAAACACCATATATTTT. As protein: CASSQQGRDTRNTIYF.

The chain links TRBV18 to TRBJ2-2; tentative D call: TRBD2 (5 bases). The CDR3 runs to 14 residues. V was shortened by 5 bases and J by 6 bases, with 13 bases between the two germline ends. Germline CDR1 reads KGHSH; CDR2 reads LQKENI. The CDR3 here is CASSDLDGAGELFF. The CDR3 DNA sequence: TGTGCCAGCTCAGATCTGGACGGGGCCGGGGAGCTGTTTTTT.

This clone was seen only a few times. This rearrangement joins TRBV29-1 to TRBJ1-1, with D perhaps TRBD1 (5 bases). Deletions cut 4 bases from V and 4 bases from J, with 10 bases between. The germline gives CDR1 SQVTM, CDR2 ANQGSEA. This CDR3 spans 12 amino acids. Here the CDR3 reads CSVAQGITEAFF. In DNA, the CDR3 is TGCAGCGTTGCCCAGGGTATCACTGAAGCTTTCTTT.

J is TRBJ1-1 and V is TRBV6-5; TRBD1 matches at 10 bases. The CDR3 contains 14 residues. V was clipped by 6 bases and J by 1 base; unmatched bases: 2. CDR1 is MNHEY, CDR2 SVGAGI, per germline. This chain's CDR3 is CASRGQGKNTEAFF. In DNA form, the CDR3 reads TGTGCCAGCAGGGGACAGGGGAAGAACACTGAAGCTTTCTTT.